The rows below give T cell receptor beta chains drawn from one sample of a study of regulatory T cells in long-lasting Graves disease. A single record per CDR3 protein comes from TCRdb applying MiXCR to the multiplex PCR reads. This table holds about 440,000 distinct CDR3 sequences, just under 15% found once. This same sample was also part of a study on T cells in Graves' hyperthyroidism and ophthalmopathy.

The sequenced sample was peripheral blood mononuclear cells (PBMCs), obtained at new diagnosis, from a patient treated with antithyroid drugs. The origin of the receptors is a woman in her twenties or thirties with Graves disease. CDR3s include the opening cysteine and the closing phenylalanine or tryptophan. Each record gives: D gene, V gene, CDR3 length, J gene, clone size, CDR3 protein, CDR3 DNA. A D gene is named only where the DNA matches it firmly. A row's size may be missing; if present it is once, few, many or a size class.

>.|TRBV6-5|14|TRBJ1-2|many
CASSYSSGNYGYTF
TGTGCCAGCAGTTACTCGTCAGGGAACTATGGCTACACCTTC
>TRBD2|TRBV15|15|TRBJ2-1|.
CATSERERRTLGQFF
TGTGCCACCAGCGAGCGGGAGCGGAGGACTCTAGGGCAGTTCTTC
>TRBD2|TRBV5-1|18|TRBJ2-5|.
CASSYKLAGVVKGETQYF
TGCGCCAGCAGCTACAAACTAGCGGGAGTGGTGAAGGGGGAGACCCAGTACTTC
>TRBD2|TRBV6-1|16|TRBJ2-3|many
CASRTTPAGVGDTQYF
TGTGCCAGCAGAACTACACCGGCGGGAGTAGGAGATACGCAGTATTTT
>TRBD2|TRBV4-1|13|TRBJ2-7|.
CASMGLRGGEQYF
TGCGCCAGTATGGGGCTGAGGGGAGGGGAGCAGTACTTC
>TRBD2|TRBV18|15|TRBJ2-1|few
CASFALAGGNHEQFF
TGTGCCAGCTTCGCTCTAGCGGGAGGGAACCATGAGCAGTTCTTC
>.|TRBV7-7|13|TRBJ1-1|.
CASSSGTNTEAFF
TGTGCTAGCAGCTCCGGGACAAACACTGAAGCTTTCTTT
>.|TRBV28|14|TRBJ2-1|.
CASSSGTGEGEQFF
TGTGCCAGCAGCTCCGGAACAGGGGAGGGGGAGCAGTTCTTC
>.|TRBV5-1|14|TRBJ1-1|many
CASSPSTMNTEAFF
TGCGCCAGCAGCCCCTCAACGATGAACACTGAAGCTTTCTTT
>.|TRBV10-2|12|TRBJ1-2|few
CASVDSDYGYTF
TGCGCCTCGGTGGACAGTGACTATGGCTACACCTTC